This entry features one T cell receptor beta chain sequence. Antigen: not known. The CDR3 is 15 residues long. Germline values: CDR1 SQVTM, CDR2 ANQGSEA. Between the trimmed V and J ends, which lost 1 base and 4 bases, there was a span of 17 bases. The PCR ran on 60 Vbeta and 13 Jbeta primers. The protocol was immunoSEQ multiplex PCR, while the TCRdb copy is restricted to in-frame clones and leaves out a portion. Among fewer than 300,000 clones listed, more than 80% were seen once. The data originate from a study of cytomegalovirus exposure and HLA in healthy donors. General study points: When analyzed later, a missense DCLRE1C variant was found to be linked to TCR beta V- and J-gene trimming.

The sequencing sample was made of PBMCs. The chain is built from TRBV29-1 and TRBJ2-7; TRBD2 is a possible D gene (6 bases). This TCR came from a man aged 40-49 years in good health and CMV-seropositive. CDR3: CSVEAPASEEYEQYF. CDR3 DNA sequence: TGCAGCGTTGAAGCCCCGGCTAGCGAGGAATACGAGCAGTACTTC.